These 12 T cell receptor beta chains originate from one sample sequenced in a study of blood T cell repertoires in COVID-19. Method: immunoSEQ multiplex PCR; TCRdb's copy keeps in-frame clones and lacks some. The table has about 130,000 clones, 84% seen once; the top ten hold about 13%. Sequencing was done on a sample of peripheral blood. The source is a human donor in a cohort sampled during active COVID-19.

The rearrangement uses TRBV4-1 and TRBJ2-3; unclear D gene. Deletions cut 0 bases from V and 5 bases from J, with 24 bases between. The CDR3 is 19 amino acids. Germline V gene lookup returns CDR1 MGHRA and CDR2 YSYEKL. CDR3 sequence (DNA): TGCGCCAGCAGCCAAGATCGCCCCGGTATCCCCCTTGGGCAAGATACGCAGTATTTT. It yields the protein CASSQDRPGIPLGQDTQYF.

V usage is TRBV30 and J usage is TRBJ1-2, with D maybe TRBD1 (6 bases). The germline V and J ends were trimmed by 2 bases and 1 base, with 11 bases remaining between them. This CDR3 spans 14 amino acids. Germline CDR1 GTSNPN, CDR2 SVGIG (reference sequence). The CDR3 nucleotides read TGTGCCTGGAGTCAATACAGGGTTAACTATGGCTACACCTTC. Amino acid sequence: CAWSQYRVNYGYTF.

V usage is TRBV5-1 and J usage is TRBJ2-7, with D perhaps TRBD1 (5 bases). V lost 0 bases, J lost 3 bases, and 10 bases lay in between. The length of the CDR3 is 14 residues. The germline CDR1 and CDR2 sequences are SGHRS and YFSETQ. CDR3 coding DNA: TGCGCCAGCAGCTTGGAGGGGATGGGCTACGAGCAGTACTTC. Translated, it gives CASSLEGMGYEQYF.

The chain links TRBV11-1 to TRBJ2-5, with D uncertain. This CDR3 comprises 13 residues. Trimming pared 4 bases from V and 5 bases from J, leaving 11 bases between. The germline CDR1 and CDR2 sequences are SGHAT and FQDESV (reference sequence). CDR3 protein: CASSSRRGETQYF. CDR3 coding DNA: TGTGCCAGCAGCTCCCGCCGAGGTGAGACCCAGTACTTC.

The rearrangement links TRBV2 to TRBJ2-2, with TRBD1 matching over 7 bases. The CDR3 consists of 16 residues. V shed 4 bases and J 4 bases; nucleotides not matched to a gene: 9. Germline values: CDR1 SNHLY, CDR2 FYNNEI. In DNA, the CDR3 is TGTGCCAGCAGTGGGGTATCCGGGACAGTCACCGGGGAGCTGTTTTTT. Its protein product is CASSGVSGTVTGELFF.

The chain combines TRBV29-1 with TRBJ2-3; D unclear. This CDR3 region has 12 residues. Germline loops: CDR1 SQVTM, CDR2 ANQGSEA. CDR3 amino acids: CTTTGNTDTQYF. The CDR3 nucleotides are TGCACCACCACGGGTAATACAGATACGCAGTATTTT.

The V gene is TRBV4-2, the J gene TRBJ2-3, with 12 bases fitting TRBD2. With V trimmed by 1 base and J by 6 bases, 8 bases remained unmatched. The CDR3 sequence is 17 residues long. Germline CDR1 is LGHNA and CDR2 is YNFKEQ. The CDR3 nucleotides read TGTGCCAGCAGCCAAGTGGCTAGCGGGGGGGCCTCGGATACGCAGTATTTT. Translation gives CASSQVASGGASDTQYF.

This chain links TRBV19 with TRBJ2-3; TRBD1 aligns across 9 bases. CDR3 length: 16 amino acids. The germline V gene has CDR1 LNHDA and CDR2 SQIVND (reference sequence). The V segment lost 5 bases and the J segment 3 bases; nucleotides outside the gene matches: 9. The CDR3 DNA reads TGTGCCAGTAGTCGGAAGGACAGGGGTTGGACAGATACGCAGTATTTT. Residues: CASSRKDRGWTDTQYF.

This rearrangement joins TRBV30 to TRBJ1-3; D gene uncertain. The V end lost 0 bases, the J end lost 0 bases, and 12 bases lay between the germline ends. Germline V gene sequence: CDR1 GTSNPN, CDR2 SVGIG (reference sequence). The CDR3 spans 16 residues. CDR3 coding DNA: TGTGCCTGGAGTGTACGAGGGATAGTCTCTGGAAACACCATATATTTT. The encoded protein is CAWSVRGIVSGNTIYF.

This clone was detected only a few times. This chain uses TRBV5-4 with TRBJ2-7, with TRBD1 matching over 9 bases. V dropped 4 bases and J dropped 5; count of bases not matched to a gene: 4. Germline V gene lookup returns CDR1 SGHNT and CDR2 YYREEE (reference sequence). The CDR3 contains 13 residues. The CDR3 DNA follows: TGTGCCAGCAGCAGGGGACAGGGCGACGAGCAGTACTTC. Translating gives CASSRGQGDEQYF.

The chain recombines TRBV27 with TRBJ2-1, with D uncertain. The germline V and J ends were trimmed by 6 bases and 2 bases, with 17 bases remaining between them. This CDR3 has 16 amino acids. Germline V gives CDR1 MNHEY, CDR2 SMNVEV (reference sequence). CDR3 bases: TGTGCCAGCAGGCCTCCTCAGGATTTCGCCTACAATGAGCAGTTCTTC. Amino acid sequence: CASRPPQDFAYNEQFF.

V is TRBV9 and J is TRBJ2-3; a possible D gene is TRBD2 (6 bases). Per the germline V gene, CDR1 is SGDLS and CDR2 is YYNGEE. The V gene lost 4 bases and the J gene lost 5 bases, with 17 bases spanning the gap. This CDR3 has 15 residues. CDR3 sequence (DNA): TGTGCCAGCAGCCCTCAGGGTCGGGGAGGAGATACGCAGTATTTT. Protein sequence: CASSPQGRGGDTQYF.